These 7 T cell receptor beta chains came from one sample sequenced in a study of blood T cell repertoires in COVID-19. The table came from immunoSEQ multiplex PCR; TCRdb's copy has only in-frame clones and leaves some out. Found here are roughly 290,000 clones, about 90% of them singletons; the top ten hold less than 2%. Source material: PBMCs or T cells enriched from blood (not recorded which). All receptors derive from a woman between 18 and 29 years old with acute COVID-19.

The chain uses TRBV27 and TRBJ1-5, with 7 positions matching TRBD1. V lost 5 bases, J lost 3 bases, and 10 bases stayed unmatched. Germline CDR1 MNHEY, CDR2 SMNVEV (reference sequence). The length of the CDR3 is 16 residues. This CDR3 is CASSPRQGNDNQPQHF. CDR3 coding DNA: TGTGCCAGCAGTCCCCGACAGGGAAACGACAATCAGCCCCAGCATTTT.

CDR3: CASSILEGSNTGELFF. Written as DNA, the CDR3 is TGTGCCAGTAGTATATTGGAGGGATCGAACACCGGGGAGCTGTTTTTT. The gene calls are TRBV19 and TRBJ2-2; tentatively, D is TRBD2 (6 bases). CDR3 size: 16 residues. With 2 bases removed from V and 0 bases from J, the gap between germline ends came to 10 bases. CDR1 is LNHDA and CDR2 is SQIVND in the germline V gene (reference sequence).

This rearrangement joins TRBV4-3 to TRBJ2-7, with 8 bases lining up with TRBD1. The CDR3 spans 17 residues. Losses at the gene ends were 4 bases for V and 2 bases for J; bases not matched to a gene: 13. Germline-derived CDR1 and CDR2 are LGHNA and YSLEER. Here the CDR3 reads CASSRAHGQGLAYEQYF. The CDR3 DNA reads as TGCGCCAGCAGCCGAGCTCACGGACAGGGTCTTGCCTACGAGCAGTACTTC.

This clone was recorded a few times. The chain joins TRBV6-5 to TRBJ1-2, with TRBD1 as a possible D gene (6 bases). V shed 5 bases and J shed 3 bases, with 13 bases lying between them. The CDR3 covers 14 residues. Per germline, CDR1 MNHEY and CDR2 SVGAGI. The CDR3 DNA follows: TGTGCCAGCAGTACCCAGGGGTCCTACTATGGCTACACCTTC. Its translation: CASSTQGSYYGYTF.

This clone was recorded a few times. V and J are TRBV19 and TRBJ2-6, with TRBD1 matching 8 bases. Germline V gene sequence: CDR1 LNHDA, CDR2 SQIVND (reference sequence). The CDR3 totals 17 residues. The J segment lost 1 base and the V segment lost 6 bases, leaving 8 bases of the junction unmatched. CDR3 coding DNA: TGTGCCAGTAGCCCGGGACAGGCCGTTTCTGGGGCCAACGTCCTGACTTTC. Protein: CASSPGQAVSGANVLTF.

The table lists this clone with a few counts. V gene TRBV5-1 combines with J gene TRBJ2-1, with a tentative D call TRBD1 (6 bases). Per germline, CDR1 SGHRS and CDR2 YFSETQ. Trimming removed 10 bases from V and 6 bases from J, with 23 bases in between. The CDR3 contains 15 residues. Here the CDR3 DNA reads TGCGCCGAGCAAGGGGGACAACTAAATGGCAATGAGCAGTTCTTC. It is translated as CAEQGGQLNGNEQFF.

The V gene is TRBV30, the J gene TRBJ2-7, with D possibly matching TRBD1 (6 bases). The length of the CDR3 is 14 residues. Germline CDR1 is GTSNPN and CDR2 is SVGIG (reference sequence). Trimming pared 5 bases from V and 0 bases from J, leaving 14 bases between. The CDR3 reads CAWVSGANSYEQYF. CDR3 nucleotides: TGTGCCTGGGTTTCAGGGGCGAACTCCTACGAGCAGTACTTC.